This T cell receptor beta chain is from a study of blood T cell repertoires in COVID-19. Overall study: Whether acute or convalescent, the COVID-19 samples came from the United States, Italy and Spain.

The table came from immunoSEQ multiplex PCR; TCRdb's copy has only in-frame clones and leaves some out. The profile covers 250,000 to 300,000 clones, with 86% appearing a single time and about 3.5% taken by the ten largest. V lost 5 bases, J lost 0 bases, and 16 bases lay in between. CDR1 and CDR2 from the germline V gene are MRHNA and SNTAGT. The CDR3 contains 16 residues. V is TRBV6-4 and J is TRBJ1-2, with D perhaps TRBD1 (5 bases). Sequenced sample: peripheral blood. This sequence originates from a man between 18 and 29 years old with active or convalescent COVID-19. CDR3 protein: CASSPDQGRANYGYTF. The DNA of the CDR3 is TGTGCCAGCAGTCCCGATCAGGGTCGGGCTAACTATGGCTACACCTTC.